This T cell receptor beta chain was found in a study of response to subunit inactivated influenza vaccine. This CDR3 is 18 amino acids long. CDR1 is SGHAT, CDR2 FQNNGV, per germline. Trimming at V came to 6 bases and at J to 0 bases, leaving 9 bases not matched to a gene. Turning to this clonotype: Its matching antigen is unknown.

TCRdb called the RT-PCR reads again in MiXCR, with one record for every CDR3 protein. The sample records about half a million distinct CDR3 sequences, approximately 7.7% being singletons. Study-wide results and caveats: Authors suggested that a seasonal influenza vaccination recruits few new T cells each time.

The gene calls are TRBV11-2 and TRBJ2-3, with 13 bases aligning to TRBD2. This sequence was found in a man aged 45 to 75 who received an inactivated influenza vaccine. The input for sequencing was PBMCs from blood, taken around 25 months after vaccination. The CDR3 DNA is TGTGCCAGCAGGATTACTAGCGGGAGGGTTTCTAGCACAGATACGCAGTATTTT. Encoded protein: CASRITSGRVSSTDTQYF.